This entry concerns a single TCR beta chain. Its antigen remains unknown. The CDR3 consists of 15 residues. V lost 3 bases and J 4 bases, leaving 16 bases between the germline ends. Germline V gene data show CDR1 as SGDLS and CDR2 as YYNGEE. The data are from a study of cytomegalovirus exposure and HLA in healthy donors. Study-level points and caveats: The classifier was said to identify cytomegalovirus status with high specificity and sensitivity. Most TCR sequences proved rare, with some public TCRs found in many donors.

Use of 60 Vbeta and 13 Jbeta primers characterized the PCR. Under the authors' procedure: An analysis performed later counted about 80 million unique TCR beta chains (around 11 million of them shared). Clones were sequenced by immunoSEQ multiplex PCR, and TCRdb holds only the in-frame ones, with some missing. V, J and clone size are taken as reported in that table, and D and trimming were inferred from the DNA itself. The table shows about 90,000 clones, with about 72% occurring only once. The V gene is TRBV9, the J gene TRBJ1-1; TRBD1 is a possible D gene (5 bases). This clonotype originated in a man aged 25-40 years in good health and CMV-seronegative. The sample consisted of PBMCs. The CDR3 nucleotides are TGTGCCAGCAGCGCCTCAACAGGCCTGCCCACTGAAGCTTTCTTT. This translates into CASSASTGLPTEAFF.